This T cell receptor (beta chain) was captured by sequencing in a study of blood T cell repertoires in COVID-19. This CDR3 contains 14 residues. Unmatched junction bases numbered 2, after V lost 0 bases and J lost 7 bases. The V gene's germline CDR1 is SEHNR and CDR2 FQNEAQ (reference sequence). This table comes from immunoSEQ multiplex PCR, and its TCRdb copy is limited to in-frame clones, with some not included. This sample yields 70,000 or so clones, of which 88% are seen a single time; 1.4% belongs to the top ten. The chain has TRBV7-9 and TRBJ1-4, with 7 bases matching TRBD1. Material: peripheral blood. This sequence originates from a human donor in a cohort sampled during active COVID-19. The CDR3 nucleotides are TGTGCCAGCAGCTTAGCGGGGACAGTTGAAAAACTGTTTTTT. Its translation is CASSLAGTVEKLFF.